These 10 T cell receptor beta chains were sequenced from one sample in a study of blood T cell repertoires in COVID-19. The repertoire was sequenced with immunoSEQ multiplex PCR; TCRdb's copy has only in-frame clones and lacks some. The sample yields some 120,000 clones, around 78% seen once. Source material: peripheral blood. These receptors were obtained from a human donor in a cohort sampled during active COVID-19.

V is TRBV7-9 and J is TRBJ2-2; tentatively, D is TRBD2 (6 bases). Trimming took 3 bases from V and 0 from J, leaving 8 bases between them. The CDR3 sequence is 15 residues long. From germline, CDR1 is SEHNR and CDR2 FQNEAQ (reference sequence). The CDR3 DNA is TGTGCCAGCAGCTTTACGGGGGCGAACACCGGGGAGCTGTTTTTT. It yields the protein CASSFTGANTGELFF.

This sequence joins TRBV3-1 (or the pseudogene TRBV3-2) and TRBJ1-2, with D maybe TRBD1 (6 bases). Germline CDR1 is LGHDT and CDR2 is YNNKEL (reference sequence). V was pared by 4 bases and J by 7 bases, with 16 bases between. CDR3 length: 14 amino acids. As DNA, the CDR3 is TGTGCCAGCAGCCTTGTTGGGGGCGGTGGTGGCTACACCTTC. It translates to CASSLVGGGGGYTF.

V is TRBV28 and J is TRBJ1-6, with D possibly matching TRBD1 (6 bases). The V end lost 3 bases, the J end lost 4 bases, and 19 bases lay between the germline ends. The CDR3 runs to 18 residues. The germline V gene encodes CDR1 MDHEN and CDR2 SYDVKM. CDR3: CASSFVGALASYNSPLHF. The CDR3 DNA follows: TGTGCCAGCAGTTTTGTGGGGGCCCTTGCATCTTATAATTCACCCCTCCACTTT.

J is TRBJ2-7 and V is TRBV28; 9 bases map to TRBD2. The CDR3 sequence is 14 residues long. CDR1 is MDHEN and CDR2 is SYDVKM in the germline V gene. Trimming at V came to 8 bases and at J to 2 bases, leaving 7 bases not matched to a gene. CDR3 sequence: CASRASGAPYEQYF. In DNA, the CDR3 is TGTGCCAGCCGGGCTAGCGGGGCACCCTACGAGCAGTACTTC. Variable domain in full (rest from reference TRBV28 and TRBJ2-7): DVKVTQSSRYLVKRTGEKVFLECVQDMDHENMFWYRQDPGLGLRLIYFSYDVKMKEKGDIPEGYSVSREKKERFSLILESASTNQTSMYLCASRASGAPYEQYFGPGTRLTVT.

The chain links TRBV7-9 to TRBJ2-3; 9 bases align to TRBD2. The CDR3 is 17 residues long. From germline, CDR1 is SEHNR and CDR2 FQNEAQ (reference sequence). The V segment lost 1 base and the J segment 8 bases; nucleotides outside the gene matches: 13. The CDR3: CASSLGSGGPTLGTQYF. CDR3 sequence (DNA): TGTGCCAGCAGCTTAGGTAGCGGGGGTCCTACCTTGGGTACGCAGTATTTT. Using reference TRBV7-9 and TRBJ2-3 for the parts outside the CDR3, the full variable domain is DTGVSQNPRHKITKRGQNVTFRCDPISEHNRLYWYRQTLGQGPEFLTYFQNEAQLEKSRLLSDRFSAERPKGSFSTLEIQRTEQGDSAMYLCASSLGSGGPTLGTQYFGPGTRLTVL.

The rearrangement uses TRBV24-1 and TRBJ1-5; the D is unclear. Trimming cost V 9 bases and J 7 bases, with 12 bases left between them. The CDR3 is 12 residues long. Germline V gene data show CDR1 as KGHDR and CDR2 as SFDVKD. CDR3 loop: CATAEGSQPQHF. In nucleotides, the CDR3 is TGTGCCACCGCGGAGGGATCCCAGCCCCAGCATTTT.

V is TRBV9 and J is TRBJ2-7; TRBD2 aligns across 8 bases. The germline CDR1 and CDR2 sequences are SGDLS and YYNGEE. The CDR3 loop spans 14 amino acids. V lost 4 bases to trimming and J lost 2 bases; unmatched junction nucleotides: 5. CDR3 loop: CASSFSGEAYEQYF. In nucleotides, the CDR3 is TGTGCCAGCAGCTTTAGCGGGGAGGCCTACGAGCAGTACTTC. Variable domain in full (rest from reference TRBV9 and TRBJ2-7): DSGVTQTPKHLITATGQRVTLRCSPRSGDLSVYWYQQSLDQGLQFLIQYYNGEERAKGNILERFSAQQFPDLHSELNLSSLELGDSALYFCASSFSGEAYEQYFGPGTRLTVT.

This chain joins TRBV19 and TRBJ1-1, with a tentative D call TRBD1 (6 bases). CDR1 LNHDA and CDR2 SQIVND come from the germline V gene (reference sequence). This CDR3 contains 14 residues. Trimming removed 5 bases at V and 0 bases at J, with 10 bases between. CDR3 sequence: CASSSGQLNTEAFF. The CDR3, as DNA: TGTGCCAGTAGTTCCGGACAGTTGAACACTGAAGCTTTCTTT.

This chain links TRBV29-1 with TRBJ2-3; TRBD2 agrees at 9 bases. Per germline, CDR1 SQVTM and CDR2 ANQGSEA. The CDR3 has 16 residues. Trimming removed 7 bases from V and 2 bases from J; junction bases left unmatched: 13. The CDR3 nucleotides are TGCAGCGCCCCCGCCCCTGCGGGGGGGATCACAGATACGCAGTATTTT. Residues: CSAPAPAGGITDTQYF.

The chain is built from TRBV7-9 and TRBJ2-3; 9 bases map to TRBD1. The germline gives CDR1 SEHNR, CDR2 FQNEAQ (reference sequence). Unmatched junction bases numbered 13, after V lost 5 bases and J lost 4 bases. The CDR3 has 17 residues. CDR3 sequence (DNA): TGTGCCAGCAGCCTCGAACTACAGGGGGCGTCGGCAGATACGCAGTATTTT. Amino acid sequence: CASSLELQGASADTQYF.